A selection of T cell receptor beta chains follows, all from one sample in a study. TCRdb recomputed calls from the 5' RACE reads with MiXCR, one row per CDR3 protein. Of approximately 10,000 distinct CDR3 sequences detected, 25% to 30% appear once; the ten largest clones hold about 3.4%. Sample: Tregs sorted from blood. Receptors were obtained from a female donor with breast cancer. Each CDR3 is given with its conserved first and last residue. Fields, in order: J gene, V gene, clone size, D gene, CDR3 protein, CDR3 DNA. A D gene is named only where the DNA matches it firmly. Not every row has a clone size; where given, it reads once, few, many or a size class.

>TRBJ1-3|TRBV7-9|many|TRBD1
CASSFPTVDRDSGNTIYF
TGTGCCAGCAGCTTTCCGACGGTGGACAGGGACTCTGGAAACACCATATATTTT
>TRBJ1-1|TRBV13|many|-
CASSEGSEAFF
TGTGCCAGCAGCGAGGGGAGTGAAGCTTTCTTT
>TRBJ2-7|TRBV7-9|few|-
CASSLDSLHEQYF
TGTGCCAGCAGCTTAGACAGCCTACACGAGCAGTACTTC
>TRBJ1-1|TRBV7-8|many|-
CASSLGQGQNTEAFF
TGTGCCAGCAGCTTAGGGCAGGGCCAGAACACTGAAGCTTTCTTT
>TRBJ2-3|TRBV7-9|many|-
CASSLGIQRGTQYF
TGTGCCAGCAGCTTAGGAATTCAACGAGGTACGCAGTATTTT
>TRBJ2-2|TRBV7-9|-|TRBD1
CASSKTGPNTEELFF
TGTGCCAGCAGCAAGACAGGGCCGAACACCGAGGAGCTGTTTTTT
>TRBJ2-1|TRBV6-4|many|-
CASSKLAGYNEQFF
TGTGCCAGCAGCAAGCTAGCCGGCTACAATGAGCAGTTCTTC
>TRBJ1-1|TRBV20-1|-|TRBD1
CSARPAGQANTVASF
TGCAGTGCTAGGCCCGCGGGACAGGCTAACACTGTAGCTTCCTTT
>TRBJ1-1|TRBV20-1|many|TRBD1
CSARDVRTGFTEAFF
TGCAGTGCTAGAGATGTTCGGACAGGGTTCACTGAAGCTTTCTTT
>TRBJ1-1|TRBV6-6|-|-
CASSYSETGFF
TGTGCCAGCAGTTACTCCGAGACAGGTTTTTTT
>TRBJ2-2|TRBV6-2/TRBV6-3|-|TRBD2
CVSRGLAANTGELFF
TGTGTCAGCAGGGGACTAGCGGCGAACACCGGGGAGCTGTTTTTT
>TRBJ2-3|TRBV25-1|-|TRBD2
CASSESETSGGRTDTQYF
TGTGCCAGCAGTGAATCGGAGACTAGCGGGGGTCGGACAGATACGCAGTATTTC
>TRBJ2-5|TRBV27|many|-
CASSLAGMGWTQYF
TGTGCCAGCAGTCTAGCAGGGATGGGGTGGACCCAGTACTTC
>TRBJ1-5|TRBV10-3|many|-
CAISESPDSLDVPQHF
TGTGCCATCAGTGAGTCCCCAGACAGCCTGGATGTTCCCCAGCATTTT
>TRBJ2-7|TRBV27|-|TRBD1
CASSPRQGISYEQYF
TGTGCCAGCAGTCCTCGACAGGGAATCTCCTACGAGCAGTACTTC
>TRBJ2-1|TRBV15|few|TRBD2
CATSQGLAEYNEQFF
TGTGCCACCAGTCAAGGACTAGCGGAATACAATGAGCAGTTCTTC
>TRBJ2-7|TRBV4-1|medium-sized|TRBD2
CASSQGRLAGVSEQYF
TGCGCCAGCAGCCAGGGGAGACTAGCGGGAGTGTCCGAGCAGTACTTC
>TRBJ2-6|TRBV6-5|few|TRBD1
CASSDRGSGANVLTF
TGTGCCAGCAGTGACAGGGGCTCTGGGGCCAACGTCCTGACTTTC
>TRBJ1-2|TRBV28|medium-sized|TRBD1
CASRTGTGMNYGYTF
TGTGCCAGCAGAACCGGGACAGGGATGAACTATGGCTACACCTTC
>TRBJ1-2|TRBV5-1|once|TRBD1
CASSSSGTANGYTF
TGCGCCAGCAGCTCCTCCGGGACAGCGAACGGCTACACCTTC
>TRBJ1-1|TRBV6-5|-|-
CASRAGVNTEAFF
TGTGCCAGCAGGGCCGGGGTGAACACTGAGGCTTTCTTT
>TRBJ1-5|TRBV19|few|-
CASSITGASNQPQHF
TGTGCCAGTAGTATAACGGGGGCTAGCAATCAGCCCCAGCATTTT
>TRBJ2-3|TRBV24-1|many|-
CATSDYRPDTQYF
TGTGCCACCAGTGATTACCGGCCAGATACGCAGTATTTT
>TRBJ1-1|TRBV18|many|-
CASSPTMNTEAFF
TGTGCCAGCTCACCAACGATGAACACTGAAGCTTTCTTT
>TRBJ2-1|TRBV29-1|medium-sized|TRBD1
CSVEGQGAGNEQFF
TGCAGCGTTGAAGGTCAGGGGGCGGGCAATGAGCAGTTCTTC
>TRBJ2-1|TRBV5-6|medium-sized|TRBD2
CASSLALAGLGEQFF
TGTGCCAGCAGCTTGGCTCTAGCGGGACTAGGTGAGCAGTTCTTC
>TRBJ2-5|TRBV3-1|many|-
CASRSTPETQYF
TGTGCCAGCAGGAGCACCCCAGAGACCCAGTACTTC
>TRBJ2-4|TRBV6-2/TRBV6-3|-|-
CASSYGSIRVNIQYF
TGTGCCAGCAGTTACGGCAGCATCCGAGTAAACATTCAGTACTTC
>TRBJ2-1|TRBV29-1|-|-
CSVDGRYNEQFF
TGCAGCGTTGATGGCAGGTACAATGAGCAGTTCTTC
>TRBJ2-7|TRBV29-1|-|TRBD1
CSVEGPGTGSYEQYF
TGCAGCGTTGAAGGCCCCGGGACAGGGTCCTACGAGCAGTACTTC
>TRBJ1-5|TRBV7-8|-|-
CASSPGSMSNQLQHF
TGTGCCAGCAGCCCGGGGAGCATGAGCAATCAGCTCCAGCATTTT
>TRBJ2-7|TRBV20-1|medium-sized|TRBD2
CSARDPLAATYEQYF
TGCAGTGCTAGAGATCCCCTAGCGGCCACCTACGAGCAGTACTTC
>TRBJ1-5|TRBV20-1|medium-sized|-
CSARVTRNSNQPQHF
TGCAGTGCTAGGGTCACAAGAAATAGCAATCAGCCCCAGCATTTT
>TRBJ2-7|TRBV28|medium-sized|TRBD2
CASSLTGGPNEQYF
TGTGCCAGCAGTTTAACGGGAGGGCCTAACGAGCAGTACTTC
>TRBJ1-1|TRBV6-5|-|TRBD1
CASKTGANTEAFF
TGTGCCAGCAAAACAGGGGCGAACACTGAAGCTTTCTTT
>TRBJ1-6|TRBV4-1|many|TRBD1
CASSHDQTGFSYNSPLHF
TGCGCCAGCAGCCACGACCAGACAGGGTTCTCCTATAATTCACCCCTCCACTTT
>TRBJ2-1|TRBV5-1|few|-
CASSLGTGPNNEQFF
TGCGCCAGCAGCTTGGGAACAGGCCCCAACAATGAGCAGTTCTTC
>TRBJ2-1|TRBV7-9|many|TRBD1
CASSPGQGNYNEQFF
TGTGCCAGCAGCCCGGGACAGGGAAACTACAATGAGCAGTTCTTC
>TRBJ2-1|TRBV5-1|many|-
CASSLGVMGTYNEQFF
TGCGCCAGCAGCTTGGGGGTGATGGGAACCTACAATGAGCAGTTCTTC
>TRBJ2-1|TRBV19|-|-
CVSSIALAEGASYDEQFF
TGTGTCAGTAGTATAGCACTAGCGGAGGGGGCCTCCTACGATGAGCAGTTCTTC
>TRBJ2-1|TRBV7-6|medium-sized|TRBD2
CASSPPLAGAYNEQFF
TGTGCCAGCAGCCCTCCTTTGGCGGGAGCATACAATGAGCAGTTCTTC
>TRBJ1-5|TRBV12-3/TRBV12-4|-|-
CASSTPGIDQPQHF
TGTGCCAGCAGTACCCCGGGGATCGATCAGCCCCAGCATTTT
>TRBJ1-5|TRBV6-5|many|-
CASSYSGHQPQHF
TGTGCCAGCAGTTACTCAGGGCATCAGCCCCAGCATTTT
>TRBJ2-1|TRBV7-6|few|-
CASSWDAYNEQFF
TGTGCCAGCAGCTGGGACGCGTACAATGAGCAGTTCTTC
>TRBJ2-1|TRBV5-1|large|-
CASSLEGIAYNEQFF
TGCGCCAGCAGCTTGGAGGGGATAGCCTACAATGAGCAGTTCTTC
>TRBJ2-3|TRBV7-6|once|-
CASSLSTSTDTQYF
TGTGCCAGCAGCTTGTCTACTAGCACAGATACGCAGTATTTT
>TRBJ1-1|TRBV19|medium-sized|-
CASSWTESNTEAFF
TGTGCCAGTAGTTGGACCGAGTCGAACACTGAAGCTTTCTTT
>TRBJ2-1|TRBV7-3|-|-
CASSSRRELANEQFF
TGTGCCAGCAGCTCACGCAGGGAGTTAGCCAATGAGCAGTTCTTC
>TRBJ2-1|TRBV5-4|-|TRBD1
CASSSIPGQGADEQFF
TGTGCCAGCAGCTCGATACCGGGACAGGGGGCCGATGAGCAGTTCTTC